The clone carrying this T cell receptor beta chain was seen ten or more times. The data derive from a study of regulatory T cells in long-lasting Graves disease. iRepertoire HTBI primers and Arm-PCR of CDR3 regions built TCR beta libraries. TCRdb re-called the multiplex PCR reads through MiXCR, storing one row per CDR3 protein. Of about 440,000 distinct CDR3 sequences listed, approximately 16% are singletons. V shed 3 bases and J shed 2 bases, with 13 bases lying between them. This CDR3 comprises 15 residues. Germline CDR1 KGHSH, CDR2 LQKENI. Time point indicated: newly diagnosed GD, antithyroid drugs for less than 3 months. Following extraction of RNA from PBMCs, that RNA was used to make the TCR library. Another study also made use of these data, one on T cells in Graves' hyperthyroidism and ophthalmopathy. That source reports: HTBI primers were employed in a first-round RT-PCR of the TCR CDR3.

Here the sequenced sample was peripheral blood mononuclear cells (PBMCs), taken at new diagnosis, from a patient treated with antithyroid drugs. This TCR derives from a woman aged 30 to 39 with Graves disease. V gene TRBV18 combines with J gene TRBJ1-2, with D possibly matching TRBD1 (5 bases). This chain's CDR3 is CASSPSTVGNYGYTF. CDR3 sequence (DNA): TGTGCCAGCTCACCTTCGACAGTCGGGAACTATGGCTACACCTTC.